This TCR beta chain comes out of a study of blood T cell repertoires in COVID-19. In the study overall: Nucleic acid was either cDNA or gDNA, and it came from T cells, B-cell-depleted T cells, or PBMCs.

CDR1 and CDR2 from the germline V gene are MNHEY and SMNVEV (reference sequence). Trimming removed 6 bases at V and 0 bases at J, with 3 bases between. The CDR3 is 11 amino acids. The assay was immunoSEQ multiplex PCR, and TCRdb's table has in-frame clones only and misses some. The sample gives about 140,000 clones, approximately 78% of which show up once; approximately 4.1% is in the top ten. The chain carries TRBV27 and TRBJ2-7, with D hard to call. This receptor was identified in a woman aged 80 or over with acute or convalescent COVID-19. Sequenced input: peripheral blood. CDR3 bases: TGTGCCAGCAGCTTCTCCTACGAGCAGTACTTC. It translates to CASSFSYEQYF.